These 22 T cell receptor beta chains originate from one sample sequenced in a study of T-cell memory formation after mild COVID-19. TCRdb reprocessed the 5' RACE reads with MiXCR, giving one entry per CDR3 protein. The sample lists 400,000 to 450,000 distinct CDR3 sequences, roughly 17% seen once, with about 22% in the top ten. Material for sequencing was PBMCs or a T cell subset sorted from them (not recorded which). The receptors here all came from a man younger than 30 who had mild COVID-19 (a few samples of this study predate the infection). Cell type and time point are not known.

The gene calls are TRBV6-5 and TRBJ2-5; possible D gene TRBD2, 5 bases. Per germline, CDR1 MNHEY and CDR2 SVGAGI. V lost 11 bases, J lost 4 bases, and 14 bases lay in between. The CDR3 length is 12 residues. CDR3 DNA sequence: TGTGCCGCCAGCGGAAATGGAGAGACCCAGTACTTC. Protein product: CAASGNGETQYF.

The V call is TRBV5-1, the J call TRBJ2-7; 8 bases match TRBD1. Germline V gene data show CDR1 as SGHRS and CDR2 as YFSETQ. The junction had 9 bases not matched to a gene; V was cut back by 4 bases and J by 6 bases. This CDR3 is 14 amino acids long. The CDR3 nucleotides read TGCGCCAGCAGCCCCTGGACAGGGCGGGCCGAGCAGTACTTC. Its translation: CASSPWTGRAEQYF.

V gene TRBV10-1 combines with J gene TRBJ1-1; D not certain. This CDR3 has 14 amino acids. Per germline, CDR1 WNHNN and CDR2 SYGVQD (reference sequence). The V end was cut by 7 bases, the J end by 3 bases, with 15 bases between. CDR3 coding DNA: TGCGCCAGCAAGGGTCGGCAGGCGGACACTGAAGCTTTCTTT. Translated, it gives CASKGRQADTEAFF.

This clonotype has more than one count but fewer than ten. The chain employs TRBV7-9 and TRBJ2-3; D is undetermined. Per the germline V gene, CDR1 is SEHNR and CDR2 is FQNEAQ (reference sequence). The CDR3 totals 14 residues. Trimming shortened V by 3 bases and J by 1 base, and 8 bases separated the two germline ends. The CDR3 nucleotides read TGTGCCAGCAGCTTGTCTCCCGGCACAGATACGCAGTATTTT. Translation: CASSLSPGTDTQYF.

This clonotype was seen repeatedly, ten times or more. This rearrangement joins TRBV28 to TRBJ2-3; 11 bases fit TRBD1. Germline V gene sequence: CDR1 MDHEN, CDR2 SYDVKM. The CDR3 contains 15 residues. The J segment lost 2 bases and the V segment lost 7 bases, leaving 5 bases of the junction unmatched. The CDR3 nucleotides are TGTGCCAGCAACCTGGGACAGGGGGTCACAGATACGCAGTATTTT. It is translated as CASNLGQGVTDTQYF. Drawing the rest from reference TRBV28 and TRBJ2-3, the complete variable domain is DVKVTQSSRYLVKRTGEKVFLECVQDMDHENMFWYRQDPGLGLRLIYFSYDVKMKEKGDIPEGYSVSREKKERFSLILESASTNQTSMYLCASNLGQGVTDTQYFGPGTRLTVL.

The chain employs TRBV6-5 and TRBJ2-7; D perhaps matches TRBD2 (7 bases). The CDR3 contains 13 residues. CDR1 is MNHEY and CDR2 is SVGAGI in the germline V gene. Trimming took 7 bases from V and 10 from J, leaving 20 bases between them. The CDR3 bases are TGTGCCAGCATGGAGACTCAGGGGAGGGGACAGTACTTC. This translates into CASMETQGRGQYF.

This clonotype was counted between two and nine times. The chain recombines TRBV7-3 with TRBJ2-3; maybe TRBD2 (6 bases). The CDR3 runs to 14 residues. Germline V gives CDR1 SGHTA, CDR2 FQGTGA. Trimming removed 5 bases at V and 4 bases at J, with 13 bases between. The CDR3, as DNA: TGTGCCAGCAGCCCAAGCGGGCGGGCAGATACGCAGTATTTT. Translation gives CASSPSGRADTQYF.

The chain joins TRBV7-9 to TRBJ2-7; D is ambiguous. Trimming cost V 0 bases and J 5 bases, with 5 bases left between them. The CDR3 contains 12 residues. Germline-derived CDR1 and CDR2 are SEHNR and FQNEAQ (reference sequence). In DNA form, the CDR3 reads TGTGCCAGCAGCTTAGCACGCAACGAGCAGTACTTC. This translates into CASSLARNEQYF.

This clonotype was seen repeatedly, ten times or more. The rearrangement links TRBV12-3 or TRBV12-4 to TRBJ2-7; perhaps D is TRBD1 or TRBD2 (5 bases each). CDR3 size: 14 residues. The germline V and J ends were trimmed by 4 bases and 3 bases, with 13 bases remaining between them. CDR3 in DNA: TGTGCCAGCAGTTCAGGGACCGGGTTCTACGAGCAGTACTTC. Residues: CASSSGTGFYEQYF.

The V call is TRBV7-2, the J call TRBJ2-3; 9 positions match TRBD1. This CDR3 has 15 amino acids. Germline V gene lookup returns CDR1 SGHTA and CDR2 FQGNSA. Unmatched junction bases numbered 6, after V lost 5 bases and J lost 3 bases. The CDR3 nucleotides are TGTGCCAGCAGCCGGGGACAGGGAAGGACAGATACGCAGTATTTT. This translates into CASSRGQGRTDTQYF.

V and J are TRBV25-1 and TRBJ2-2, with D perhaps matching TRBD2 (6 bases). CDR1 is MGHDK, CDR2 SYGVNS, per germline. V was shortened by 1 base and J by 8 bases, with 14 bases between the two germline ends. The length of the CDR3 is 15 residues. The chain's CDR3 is CASSESIGGSGELFF. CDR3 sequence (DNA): TGTGCCAGCAGTGAATCCATCGGAGGGTCGGGGGAGCTGTTTTTT.

The CDR3 spells CASSPPTTSQSTDTQYF. The CDR3 nucleotides are TGTGCCAGCTCACCACCTACGACTAGCCAGAGCACAGATACGCAGTATTTT. V and J are TRBV18 and TRBJ2-3, with TRBD2 matching 7 bases. This CDR3 spans 17 amino acids. CDR1 and CDR2 from the germline V gene are KGHSH and LQKENI. V lost 0 bases and J lost 0; bases outside the gene matches: 6.

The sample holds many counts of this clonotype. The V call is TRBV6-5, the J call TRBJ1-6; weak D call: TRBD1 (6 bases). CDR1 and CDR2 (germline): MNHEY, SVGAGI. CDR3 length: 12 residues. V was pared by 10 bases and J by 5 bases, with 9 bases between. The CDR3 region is CATWDNNSPLHF. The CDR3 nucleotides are TGTGCCACATGGGACAATAATTCACCCCTCCACTTT.

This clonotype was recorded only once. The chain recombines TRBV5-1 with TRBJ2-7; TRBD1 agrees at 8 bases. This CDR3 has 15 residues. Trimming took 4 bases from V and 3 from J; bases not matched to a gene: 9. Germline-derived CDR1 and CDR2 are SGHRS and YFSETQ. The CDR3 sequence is CASSTGQAGDYEQYV. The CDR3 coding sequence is TGCGCCAGCAGCACGGGACAGGCTGGAGACTACGAGCAGTACGTC.

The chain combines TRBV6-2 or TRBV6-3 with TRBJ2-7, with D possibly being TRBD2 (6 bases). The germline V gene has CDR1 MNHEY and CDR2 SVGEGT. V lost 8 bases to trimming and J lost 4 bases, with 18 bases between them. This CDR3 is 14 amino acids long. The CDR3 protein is CASAQAGTFYEQYV. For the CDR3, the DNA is TGTGCCAGCGCCCAGGCGGGAACCTTTTACGAGCAGTACGTC.

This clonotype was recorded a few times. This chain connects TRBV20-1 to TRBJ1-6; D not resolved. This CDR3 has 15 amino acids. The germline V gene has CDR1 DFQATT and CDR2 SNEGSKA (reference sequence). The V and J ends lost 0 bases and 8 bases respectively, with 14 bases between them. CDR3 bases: TGCAGTGCTAGAGATACGAGGATGGGAGATTCACCCCTCCACTTT. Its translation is CSARDTRMGDSPLHF.

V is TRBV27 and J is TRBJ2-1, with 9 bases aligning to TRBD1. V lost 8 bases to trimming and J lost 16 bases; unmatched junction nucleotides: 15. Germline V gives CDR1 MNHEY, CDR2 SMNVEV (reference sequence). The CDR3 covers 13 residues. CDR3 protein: CASRRGPGQGLFF. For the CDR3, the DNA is TGTGCCAGCCGTCGAGGACCGGGACAGGGACTTTTCTTC.

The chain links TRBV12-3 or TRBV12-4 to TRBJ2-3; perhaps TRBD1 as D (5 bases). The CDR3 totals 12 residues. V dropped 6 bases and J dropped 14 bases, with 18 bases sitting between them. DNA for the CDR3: TGTGCCAGCAGCCCTATCGGACATTACGGGTATTTT. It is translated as CASSPIGHYGYF.

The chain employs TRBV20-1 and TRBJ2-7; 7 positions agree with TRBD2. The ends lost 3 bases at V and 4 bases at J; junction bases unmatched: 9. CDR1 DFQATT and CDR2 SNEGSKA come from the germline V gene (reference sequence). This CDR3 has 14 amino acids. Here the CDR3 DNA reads TGCAGTGCTAGTTCTCGGGGGGTTTGGTACGAGCAGTACGTC. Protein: CSASSRGVWYEQYV.

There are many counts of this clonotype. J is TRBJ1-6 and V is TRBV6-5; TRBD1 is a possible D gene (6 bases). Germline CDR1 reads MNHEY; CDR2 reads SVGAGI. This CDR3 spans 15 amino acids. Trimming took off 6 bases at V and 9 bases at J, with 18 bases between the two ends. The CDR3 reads CASSQYTGRSSPLHF. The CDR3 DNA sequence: TGTGCCAGCAGCCAGTACACAGGGAGATCTTCACCCCTCCACTTT.

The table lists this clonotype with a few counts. The CDR3 coding sequence is TGTGCCAGCAGTTTACAGGGATACAATCAGCCCCAGCATTTT. It specifies CASSLQGYNQPQHF. This chain uses TRBV6-5 with TRBJ1-5; TRBD1 might be the D (6 bases). This CDR3 comprises 14 residues. V was cut by 4 bases and J by 3 bases, with 10 bases left in between. Germline CDR1 reads MNHEY; CDR2 reads SVGAGI.

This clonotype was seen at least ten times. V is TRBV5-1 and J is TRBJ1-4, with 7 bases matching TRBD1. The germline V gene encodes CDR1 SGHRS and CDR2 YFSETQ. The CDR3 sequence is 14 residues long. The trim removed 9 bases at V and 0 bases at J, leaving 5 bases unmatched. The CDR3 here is CAIEGTATNEKLFF. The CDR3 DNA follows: TGCGCCATCGAGGGGACAGCAACTAATGAAAAACTGTTTTTT.